These T cell receptor beta chains were read from a single sample in a study of beta chain features in type 1 diabetes. TCRdb's copy holds only in-frame clones and misses some; the assay was immunoSEQ multiplex PCR. The sample holds 600,000 to 750,000 clones, 12% seen once. Input material: naive CD4+ T cells from blood. These receptors came from a man aged 25 to 45 with type 1 diabetes. CDR3s include the opening cysteine and the closing phenylalanine or tryptophan. The D gene is left open where the match is weak. Not all rows give a size; the values are once, few, many and, for expanded clones, a class.

J: TRBJ1-1
D: .
size: few
length: 13
V: TRBV7-3
DNA: TGTGCCAGCAGCTTAAGCAGGGTTGATGAAGCTTTCTTT
CDR3: CASSLSRVDEAFF

J: TRBJ2-1
D: TRBD1
size: few
length: 16
V: TRBV18
DNA: TGTGCCAGCTCACTAGGGACAGGAGGAGACTACAATGAGCAGTTCTTC
CDR3: CASSLGTGGDYNEQFF

J: TRBJ1-1
D: .
size: .
length: 12
V: TRBV5-6
DNA: TGTGCCAGCAGCTTGGCCTGGGGGCCTGCTTTCTTT
CDR3: CASSLAWGPAFF

J: TRBJ1-1
D: .
size: .
length: 12
V: TRBV6-5
DNA: TGTGCCAGCAGTAGCGGTGACGCTGAAGCTTTCTTT
CDR3: CASSSGDAEAFF

J: TRBJ2-5
D: .
size: .
length: 14
V: TRBV9
DNA: TGTGCCAGCAGCCCTCGGGGAGCGACGCAGACCCAGTACTTC
CDR3: CASSPRGATQTQYF

J: TRBJ2-2
D: TRBD2
size: few
length: 16
V: TRBV25-1
DNA: TGTGCCAGCAGTGAAACTAGCGGGGGGAACACCGGGGAGCTGTTTTTT
CDR3: CASSETSGGNTGELFF

J: TRBJ1-3
D: .
size: few
length: 14
V: TRBV7-2
DNA: TGTGCCAGCAGCTCGGGACTATCTGGAAACACCATATATTTT
CDR3: CASSSGLSGNTIYF

J: TRBJ2-7
D: .
size: .
length: 13
V: TRBV28
DNA: TGTGCCAGCAGTTCTAAGTTCCGGGTCCCGGAAGACTTC
CDR3: CASSSKFRVPEDF

J: TRBJ2-3
D: TRBD1
size: .
length: 15
V: TRBV7-2
DNA: TGTGCCAGCAGCCGGGACAGGGTTAGCACAGATACGCAGTATTTT
CDR3: CASSRDRVSTDTQYF

J: TRBJ2-6
D: .
size: few
length: 16
V: TRBV7-9
DNA: TGTGCCAGCAGCTTCCCCTACCCGTCTGGGGCCAACGTCCTGACTTTC
CDR3: CASSFPYPSGANVLTF

J: TRBJ2-7
D: .
size: .
length: 16
V: TRBV7-9
DNA: TGTGCCAGCAGCTTAGTTCGGGGGTTCACCTCCTACGAGCAGTACTTC
CDR3: CASSLVRGFTSYEQYF

J: TRBJ2-7
D: TRBD1
size: .
length: 15
V: TRBV18
DNA: TGTGCCAGCTCACCGTCAGGGACAGCCTCCTACGAGCAGTACTTC
CDR3: CASSPSGTASYEQYF

J: TRBJ1-2
D: .
size: .
length: 16
V: TRBV9
DNA: TGTGCCAGCACCACCGATGGGGGCACTTATAACTATGGCTACACCTTC
CDR3: CASTTDGGTYNYGYTF

J: TRBJ1-5
D: .
size: .
length: 13
V: TRBV30
DNA: TGTGCCTGGAGTCGGCAGGGGAATCAGCCCCAGCATTTT
CDR3: CAWSRQGNQPQHF

J: TRBJ1-5
D: .
size: few
length: 16
V: TRBV6-6
DNA: TGTGCCAGCGCGGATTGGGCTTCTAGTAGCAATCAGCCCCAGCATTTT
CDR3: CASADWASSSNQPQHF